One sample yielded the 28 T cell receptor beta chains listed below, sequenced in a study of cytomegalovirus exposure and HLA in healthy donors. Data came from immunoSEQ multiplex PCR; TCRdb stores just in-frame clones and leaves some out. The sample records some 140,000 clones, approximately 92% being singletons. What was sequenced was PBMCs. The source is a woman younger than 30 in good health and CMV-seropositive.

The chain uses TRBV7-8 and TRBJ2-1, with D possibly being TRBD2 (6 bases). The CDR3 is made up of 13 amino acids. With 7 bases removed from V and 6 bases from J, the gap between germline ends came to 13 bases. The V gene's germline CDR1 is SGHVS and CDR2 FQNEAQ. The CDR3 coding sequence is TGTGCCAGCACCAAGGACTACCTCAATGAGCAGTTCTTC. It translates to CASTKDYLNEQFF. Using reference TRBV7-8 and TRBJ2-1 for the parts outside the CDR3, the full variable domain is GAGVSQSPRYKVAKRGQDVALRCDPISGHVSLFWYQQALGQGPEFLTYFQNEAQLDKSGLPSDRFFAERPEGSVSTLKIQRTQQEDSAVYLCASTKDYLNEQFFGPGTRLTVL.

This chain joins TRBV28 and TRBJ2-3; 8 positions match TRBD1. This CDR3 is built from 14 residues. From germline, CDR1 is MDHEN and CDR2 SYDVKM. J was trimmed by 4 bases and V by 4 bases; bases with no gene match: 4. The CDR3 DNA reads TGTGCCAGCAGTTCCTGGACAGGGTCAGATACGCAGTATTTT. Encoded protein: CASSSWTGSDTQYF.

The chain combines TRBV6-1 with TRBJ2-7; tentative D call: TRBD2 (6 bases). The V and J ends lost 0 bases and 6 bases respectively, with 21 bases between them. Germline-derived CDR1 and CDR2 are MNHNS and SASEGT. CDR3 length: 17 residues. The CDR3 DNA reads TGTGCCAGCAGTGAAGCGAGGGGAGGTTCCTGGCGGGGCGAGCAGTACTTC. It encodes CASSEARGGSWRGEQYF.

The chain employs TRBV9 and TRBJ2-1; 7 bases are a match to TRBD2. J was trimmed by 4 bases and V by 4 bases; bases with no gene match: 11. Per germline, CDR1 SGDLS and CDR2 YYNGEE. The CDR3 is made up of 16 amino acids. CDR3 sequence reads: CASSLTGRGIYNEQFF. The DNA for the CDR3 is TGTGCCAGCAGCCTTACCGGGCGGGGGATATACAATGAGCAGTTCTTC.

The J gene is TRBJ1-1, the V gene TRBV19; D perhaps matches TRBD1 (5 bases). The CDR3 is 16 residues long. V was clipped by 7 bases and J by 1 base, with 19 bases between them. CDR1 is LNHDA, CDR2 SQIVND, per germline (reference sequence). The CDR3 protein is CASIPIGQSGNTEAFF. DNA for the CDR3: TGTGCCAGTATCCCCATAGGACAATCCGGGAACACTGAAGCTTTCTTT.

The chain has TRBV5-1 and TRBJ2-3, with a possible D match to TRBD2 (6 bases). Deletions cut 0 bases from V and 2 bases from J, with 16 bases between. The CDR3 contains 17 residues. Germline CDR1 SGHRS, CDR2 YFSETQ. The CDR3 region is CASSLGVAGTYTDTQYF. The CDR3 DNA reads TGCGCCAGCAGCTTGGGAGTCGCGGGGACTTACACAGATACGCAGTATTTT. Full variable domain (outside the CDR3, taken from reference TRBV5-1 and TRBJ2-3): KAGVTQTPRYLIKTRGQQVTLSCSPISGHRSVSWYQQTPGQGLQFLFEYFSETQRNKGNFPGRFSGRQFSNSRSEMNVSTLELGDSALYLCASSLGVAGTYTDTQYFGPGTRLTVL.

This clone was seen only a few times. The chain recombines TRBV10-3 with TRBJ1-3; the D is unclear. The germline gives CDR1 ENHRY, CDR2 SYGVKD. The CDR3 extends over 14 amino acids. V dropped 11 bases and J dropped 2 bases, with 16 bases sitting between them. CDR3 bases: TGTGCCGCGTTTTCTCAGGAGGCTGGAAACACCATATATTTT. This codes for CAAFSQEAGNTIYF.

V usage is TRBV28 and J usage is TRBJ1-6; tentative D call: TRBD1 (5 bases). With 5 bases removed from V and 0 bases from J, the gap between germline ends came to 23 bases. The CDR3 is made up of 20 amino acids. CDR1 is MDHEN and CDR2 is SYDVKM in the germline V gene. The CDR3, as DNA: TGTGCCAGCAGTCCCGACCACACCCGGGGGGGGAGCTCCTATAATTCACCCCTCCACTTT. It yields the protein CASSPDHTRGGSSYNSPLHF.

This chain links TRBV7-9 with TRBJ2-3, with 10 bases identical to TRBD1. In germline, CDR1 is SEHNR, CDR2 FQNEAQ (reference sequence). After removal of 7 bases from V and 4 bases from J, the junction contained 8 bases not matched to a gene. This CDR3 has 15 amino acids. In DNA form, the CDR3 reads TGTGCCAGCACCACCGGGACAGGGGAGGCAGATACGCAGTATTTT. Its protein is CASTTGTGEADTQYF.

This chain uses TRBV19 with TRBJ2-3, with D possibly being TRBD2 (7 bases). V was trimmed by 7 bases and J by 6 bases, leaving 32 bases between them. The germline CDR1 and CDR2 sequences are LNHDA and SQIVND (reference sequence). CDR3 size: 19 residues. The CDR3 nucleotides are TGTGCCAGTACCCCCAACGGACGTAGGGGGGGGCTTGCCGTGGATACGCAGTATTTT. It is translated as CASTPNGRRGGLAVDTQYF.

The V gene is TRBV28, the J gene TRBJ1-6; unclear D gene. Between the trimmed V and J ends, which lost 10 bases and 9 bases, there was a span of 16 bases. The CDR3 extends over 13 amino acids. Germline-derived CDR1 and CDR2 are MDHEN and SYDVKM. The CDR3 here is CAISGRERSPLHF. The CDR3 region has the DNA TGTGCCATCTCGGGTCGGGAACGTTCACCCCTCCACTTT.

The rearrangement uses TRBV14 and TRBJ1-2; 7 bases are shared with TRBD1. This CDR3 comprises 15 residues. Germline V CDR1 and CDR2: SGHDN, FVKESK. J lost 10 bases, V lost 1 base, and 12 bases had no gene match. CDR3 in amino acids: CASSQVSTGTDAYTF. CDR3 nucleotide sequence: TGTGCCAGCAGCCAAGTCAGTACCGGGACAGATGCCTACACCTTC.

The rearrangement joins TRBV19 to TRBJ2-7; 9 bases match TRBD1. The trim removed 1 base at V and 5 bases at J, leaving 0 bases unmatched. Germline V CDR1 and CDR2: LNHDA, SQIVND (reference sequence). There are 13 residues in the CDR3. The CDR3 DNA reads as TGTGCCAGTAGTATAGGGACAGGGGACGAGCAGTACTTC. Protein product: CASSIGTGDEQYF.

The rearrangement joins TRBV18 to TRBJ2-2, with 7 bases identical to TRBD1. CDR1 and CDR2 from the germline V gene are KGHSH and LQKENI. After removal of 2 bases from V and 4 bases from J, the junction contained 4 bases not matched to a gene. The CDR3 contains 15 residues. CDR3 sequence (DNA): TGTGCCAGCTCACCATCTGGACAGGTCACCGGGGAGCTGTTTTTT. Translated, it gives CASSPSGQVTGELFF.

V gene TRBV28 combines with J gene TRBJ1-4; 7 bases fit TRBD1. Germline lookup yields CDR1 MDHEN and CDR2 SYDVKM. This CDR3 is 12 amino acids long. The V and J ends lost 6 bases and 5 bases, in that order; junction bases with no gene match: 0. CDR3 loop: CASRGQNEKLFF. CDR3 DNA: TGTGCCAGCAGGGGACAGAATGAAAAACTGTTTTTT.

About this clone: The sample has other DNA sequences that encode this CDR3 too. The chain joins TRBV28 to TRBJ2-3, with a tentative D call TRBD2 (6 bases). The germline CDR1 and CDR2 sequences are MDHEN and SYDVKM. This CDR3 is built from 13 residues. V was clipped by 5 bases and J by 3 bases, with 9 bases between them. The CDR3 DNA is TGTGCCAGCAGTAGGGCGGGGACAGATACGCAGTATTTT. Translation: CASSRAGTDTQYF.

The V and J genes are TRBV7-2 and TRBJ2-1; the match to TRBD1 covers 8 bases. Trimming removed 5 bases from V and 10 bases from J; junction bases left unmatched: 4. The germline gives CDR1 SGHTA, CDR2 FQGNSA. The CDR3 spans 12 residues. CDR3 DNA: TGTGCCAGCAGCACCCGGACAGGGGAGCAGTTCTTC. Protein product: CASSTRTGEQFF.

The V gene is TRBV4-1, the J gene TRBJ2-2; 9 bases align to TRBD1. The CDR3 covers 18 residues. Germline V lookup: CDR1 MGHRA, CDR2 YSYEKL. The V segment lost 4 bases and the J segment 5 bases; nucleotides outside the gene matches: 14. Written as DNA, the CDR3 is TGCGCCAGCAGCCCGCTTACGTGGGGACAGGGAGGAACCGGGGAGCTGTTTTTT. This gives the protein CASSPLTWGQGGTGELFF.

The CDR3 DNA follows: TGTGCCAGCAGCGTATTAGAAAGGAGGGGCGTGCAGTATTTT. This gives the protein CASSVLERRGVQYF. V gene TRBV9 combines with J gene TRBJ2-3, with a weak D call TRBD2 (6 bases). The CDR3 sequence is 14 residues long. CDR1 SGDLS and CDR2 YYNGEE come from the germline V gene. Trimming cost V 1 base and J 11 bases, with 17 bases left between them.

A single count supports this clone. This chain links TRBV10-3 with TRBJ2-1; TRBD2 might be the D (5 bases). The V gene's germline CDR1 is ENHRY and CDR2 SYGVKD. Trimming cost V 10 bases and J 6 bases, with 19 bases left between them. This CDR3 region has 14 residues. CDR3 DNA sequence: TGTGCCACCCTCGCTAGCCCCTTGGGCAATGAGCAGTTCTTC. Translating it yields CATLASPLGNEQFF.

This chain uses TRBV28 with TRBJ1-2; TRBD1 matches at 7 bases. CDR1 and CDR2 from the germline V gene are MDHEN and SYDVKM. The CDR3 covers 18 residues. The V gene end was trimmed by 5 bases and the J gene end by 0 bases; junction bases not matched to a gene: 15. CDR3 in DNA: TGTGCCAGCAGTCCCCAAGGGACAGCAGCTAGTACTAACTATGGCTACACCTTC. Its translation: CASSPQGTAASTNYGYTF.

This chain joins TRBV27 and TRBJ2-7, with 11 bases aligning to TRBD2. Germline-derived CDR1 and CDR2 are MNHEY and SMNVEV (reference sequence). The CDR3 totals 15 residues. V lost 4 bases, J lost 3 bases, and 5 bases stayed unmatched. The CDR3 region is CASSSSSGGLYEQYF. The CDR3 nucleotides read TGTGCCAGCAGTTCTTCTAGCGGGGGGCTCTACGAGCAGTACTTC.

The rearrangement joins TRBV4-2 to TRBJ2-3, with D tentatively TRBD1 (5 bases). The CDR3 has 16 residues. Trimming cost V 1 base and J 4 bases, with 15 bases left between them. Germline-derived CDR1 and CDR2 are LGHNA and YNFKEQ. The CDR3 DNA follows: TGTGCCAGCAGCCAAGCTTCCGACAGAAGGTCAGATACGCAGTATTTT. It specifies CASSQASDRRSDTQYF.

In this sample, this clone turned up once. The CDR3 nucleotides read TGTGCCAGCAGCCCTGGGGGGGGGTTAGACGAGCAGTACTTC. This gives the protein CASSPGGGLDEQYF. The genes are TRBV5-4 and TRBJ2-7, with TRBD2 matching 7 bases. CDR3 length: 14 amino acids. Trimming took 4 bases from V and 5 from J; bases not matched to a gene: 9. The V gene's germline CDR1 is SGHNT and CDR2 YYREEE (reference sequence).

The genes are TRBV28 and TRBJ2-1, with TRBD1 matching over 11 bases. Germline V gene sequence: CDR1 MDHEN, CDR2 SYDVKM. CDR3 length: 15 residues. The junction had 7 bases not matched to a gene; V was cut back by 8 bases and J by 4 bases. The CDR3 here is CASASGTGGYNEQFF. The CDR3 DNA reads as TGTGCCAGCGCCTCCGGGACAGGGGGTTACAATGAGCAGTTCTTC. The full variable domain, completed using reference TRBV28 and TRBJ2-1, is DVKVTQSSRYLVKRTGEKVFLECVQDMDHENMFWYRQDPGLGLRLIYFSYDVKMKEKGDIPEGYSVSREKKERFSLILESASTNQTSMYLCASASGTGGYNEQFFGPGTRLTVL.

The rearrangement uses TRBV7-6 and TRBJ1-1; TRBD1 might be the D (5 bases). V was trimmed by 1 base and J by 3 bases, leaving 18 bases between them. There are 17 residues in the CDR3. Germline V gene lookup returns CDR1 SGHVS and CDR2 FNYEAQ. The CDR3 loop is CASSLVGAGTWDTEAFF. The CDR3, as DNA: TGTGCCAGCAGCTTAGTCGGGGCGGGGACCTGGGACACTGAAGCTTTCTTT.

The chain joins TRBV4-3 to TRBJ1-3; D gene uncertain. V was shortened by 0 bases and J by 4 bases, with 10 bases between the two germline ends. Per the germline V gene, CDR1 is LGHNA and CDR2 is YSLEER. The CDR3 totals 15 residues. The CDR3 protein is CASSQEPGVGNTIYF. DNA for the CDR3: TGCGCCAGCAGCCAAGAACCCGGAGTCGGAAACACCATATATTTT.

This chain links TRBV19 with TRBJ2-2; no definite D call. The CDR3 has 13 residues. Trimming shortened V by 6 bases and J by 5 bases, and 10 bases separated the two germline ends. The V gene's germline CDR1 is LNHDA and CDR2 SQIVND (reference sequence). The CDR3 coding sequence is TGTGCCAGTAGGGTCGCTACTACCGGGGAGCTGTTTTTT. Translation: CASRVATTGELFF.